A single sample is the source of the 28 T cell receptor beta chains below, sequenced in a study of Graves' ophthalmopathy and Graves' hyperthyroidism. Amplification of TCR beta CDR3 regions used RNA transcripts. First-round RT-PCR with HTBI primers preceded a second-round multiplex PCR. TCRdb re-analysed the multiplex PCR reads in MiXCR, keeping a single row per CDR3 protein. The top ten clones hold roughly 45% of a sample with 200,000 to 250,000 distinct CDR3 sequences, about a fifth of them seen once. The specimen sequenced was peripheral blood. Receptors were obtained from a woman aged 45 to 65 with Graves' ophthalmopathy.

The V call is TRBV12-3 or TRBV12-4, the J call TRBJ2-2; maybe TRBD1 (5 bases). This CDR3 has 14 amino acids. V was shortened by 6 bases and J by 3 bases, with 11 bases between the two germline ends. CDR3 sequence (DNA): TGTGCCAGCAGCTCGGACACATACACCGGGGAGCTGTTTTTT. Translated: CASSSDTYTGELFF.

This chain joins TRBV24-1 and TRBJ2-2; 9 bases line up with TRBD1. The CDR3 is made up of 17 amino acids. Losses at the gene ends were 7 bases for V and 4 bases for J; bases not matched to a gene: 12. CDR1 KGHDR and CDR2 SFDVKD come from the germline V gene. CDR3 in DNA: TGTGCCACCAGATCATCCTCTGGACAGGGGTCCACCGGGGAGCTGTTTTTT. Amino acids: CATRSSSGQGSTGELFF.

This clonotype was picked up many times. This chain uses TRBV28 with TRBJ1-1; D may be TRBD1 (5 bases). Germline V lookup: CDR1 MDHEN, CDR2 SYDVKM. Trimming left V 1 base short and J 9 bases short, with 9 bases between. This CDR3 is built from 12 residues. CDR3 in amino acids: CASSLSRTKAFF. For the CDR3, the DNA is TGTGCCAGCAGTTTATCGAGGACAAAAGCTTTCTTT.

A few counts support this clonotype. This chain uses TRBV7-3 with TRBJ2-2; no definite D call. Between the trimmed V and J ends, which lost 5 bases and 6 bases, there was a span of 16 bases. The V gene's germline CDR1 is SGHTA and CDR2 FQGTGA. The CDR3 length is 15 residues. CDR3 nucleotide sequence: TGTGCCAGCAGCCCAAGGTCCGGGTCGGCCGGGGAGCTGTTTTTT. Its protein product is CASSPRSGSAGELFF.

The V gene is TRBV6-1, the J gene TRBJ1-5, with 7 bases that match TRBD1. Germline V gene sequence: CDR1 MNHNS, CDR2 SASEGT. CDR3 size: 15 residues. V shed 6 bases and J 1 base; nucleotides not matched to a gene: 6. The CDR3 reads CASSERGRSNQPQHF. The DNA of the CDR3 is TGTGCCAGCAGCGAGAGGGGGCGAAGCAATCAGCCCCAGCATTTT.

This clonotype was seen once. This sequence joins TRBV6-1 and TRBJ2-5; 9 positions match TRBD1. CDR1 and CDR2 from the germline V gene are MNHNS and SASEGT. The junction had 11 bases not matched to a gene; V was cut back by 4 bases and J by 5 bases. This CDR3 is 16 amino acids long. The CDR3 protein is CASSAFSPGQGETQYF. The CDR3 DNA reads TGTGCCAGCAGTGCGTTCTCTCCGGGACAGGGCGAGACCCAGTACTTC.

The sample holds many counts of this clonotype. This rearrangement joins TRBV29-1 to TRBJ2-5; 12 nucleotides align to TRBD2. Germline V gives CDR1 SQVTM, CDR2 ANQGSEA. With 6 bases clipped from V and 4 bases from J, the junction kept 3 bases outside the gene matches. The CDR3 totals 13 residues. Written as DNA, the CDR3 is TGCAGCGTGATGGGACTAGCGGGAGAGACCCAGTACTTC. Translation gives CSVMGLAGETQYF.

The table lists this clonotype with many counts. The chain combines TRBV19 with TRBJ1-5; D gene ambiguous. Trimming cost V 3 bases and J 3 bases, with 12 bases left between them. CDR3 length: 15 residues. Per germline, CDR1 LNHDA and CDR2 SQIVND (reference sequence). For the CDR3, the DNA is TGTGCCAGTAGTATCGAAGTAAGACCCAATCAGCCCCAGCATTTT. It is translated as CASSIEVRPNQPQHF.

Details on this clonotype: A clone one base away is much larger, so this may be a read error. The CDR3 DNA is TGCGGGACGGTGAGCACCGGGGAGCTGTTTTTT. It encodes CGTVSTGELFF. The rearrangement links TRBV19 to TRBJ2-2; tentatively, D is TRBD1 or TRBD2 (5 bases each). There are 11 residues in the CDR3. Germline CDR1 LNHDA, CDR2 SQIVND (reference sequence).

This clonotype was observed at least ten times. This sequence joins TRBV6-2 or TRBV6-3 and TRBJ2-5, with D perhaps matching TRBD1 or TRBD2 (5 bases each). This CDR3 has 14 residues. Germline V lookup: CDR1 MNHEY, CDR2 SVGEGT. Deletions cut 0 bases from V and 1 base from J, with 6 bases between. The CDR3 protein is CASSYSGPQETQYF. Here the CDR3 DNA reads TGTGCCAGCAGTTACTCGGGACCCCAAGAGACCCAGTACTTC.

The CDR3 region is CSASTGAYGNTIYF. DNA of the CDR3: TGCAGTGCTAGCACGGGGGCATATGGAAACACCATATATTTT. The V gene is TRBV20-1, the J gene TRBJ1-3, with a tentative D call TRBD1 (6 bases). The germline V and J ends were trimmed by 3 bases and 3 bases, with 12 bases remaining between them. The CDR3 totals 14 residues. Germline CDR1 and CDR2: DFQATT and SNEGSKA (reference sequence).

This clonotype was detected many times. V usage is TRBV20-1 and J usage is TRBJ2-7; TRBD1 matches 8 bases. V shed 6 bases and J 4 bases; nucleotides not matched to a gene: 8. The CDR3 length is 13 residues. The V gene's germline CDR1 is DFQATT and CDR2 SNEGSKA (reference sequence). The CDR3 is CSANRGSQYEQYF. The CDR3 region has the DNA TGCAGTGCCAACAGGGGGTCCCAGTACGAGCAGTACTTC.

Ten or more counts support this clonotype. V gene TRBV19 combines with J gene TRBJ2-7, with D tentatively TRBD1 (6 bases). The CDR3 length is 15 residues. The germline V gene has CDR1 LNHDA and CDR2 SQIVND (reference sequence). Trimming left V 2 bases short and J 3 bases short, with 14 bases between. CDR3 loop: CASSIRAKQGYEQYF. CDR3 DNA: TGTGCCAGTAGTATAAGGGCGAAACAGGGCTACGAGCAGTACTTC.

This clonotype was recorded many times. The chain joins TRBV12-3 or TRBV12-4 to TRBJ2-2; TRBD1 agrees at 7 bases. Unmatched junction bases numbered 5, after V lost 5 bases and J lost 5 bases. The CDR3 has 14 amino acids. The CDR3 protein is CASSLGGITGELFF. CDR3 nucleotide sequence: TGTGCCAGCAGTCTAGGGGGCATTACCGGGGAGCTGTTTTTT.

This clonotype was recorded at least ten times. The chain carries TRBV20-1 and TRBJ2-5; 7 bases map to TRBD1. Germline lookup yields CDR1 DFQATT and CDR2 SNEGSKA (reference sequence). The CDR3 contains 13 residues. The ends lost 2 bases at V and 3 bases at J; junction bases unmatched: 3. The CDR3 DNA is TGCAGTGCTAGACTTACAGGGGAAGAGACCCAGTACTTC. It is translated as CSARLTGEETQYF.

This clonotype was seen repeatedly, ten times or more. The V and J genes are TRBV6-2 or TRBV6-3 and TRBJ2-7, with a tentative D call TRBD2 (6 bases). V lost 0 bases to trimming and J lost 10 bases, with 7 bases between them. Germline V gene sequence: CDR1 MNHEY, CDR2 SVGEGT. The CDR3 consists of 11 residues. CDR3 bases: TGTGCCAGCAGTTACTCGGACTATCAGTACTTC. It specifies CASSYSDYQYF.

This clonotype was recorded at least ten times. V usage is TRBV12-3 or TRBV12-4 and J usage is TRBJ2-2, with 12 bases matching TRBD2. The trim removed 6 bases at V and 4 bases at J, leaving 9 bases unmatched. This CDR3 has 17 residues. The CDR3 loop reads CASRPSSGRAITGELFF. The CDR3 coding sequence is TGTGCCAGCAGACCCTCTAGCGGGAGGGCCATCACCGGGGAGCTGTTTTTT.

This clonotype was observed a few times. A much larger clone is a single base away; this may be a read error. The chain has TRBV27 and TRBJ2-2; TRBD1 agrees at 7 bases. Per germline, CDR1 MNHEY and CDR2 SMNVEV (reference sequence). The CDR3 covers 15 residues. DNA for the CDR3: TGTGTCAGCAGTTCTGGACAGGCAGATACCGGGGAGCTGTTTTTT. Encoded protein: CVSSSGQADTGELFF.

This clonotype was seen ten or more times. This chain links TRBV6-1 with TRBJ2-2, with TRBD1 as a possible D gene (6 bases). Per germline, CDR1 MNHNS and CDR2 SASEGT. The CDR3 contains 13 residues. Trimming stripped 5 bases from V and 7 bases from J, with 11 bases between. CDR3 bases: TGTGCCAGCAGTCCACAGGGTAGCGGGGAGCTGTTTTTT. Translated, it gives CASSPQGSGELFF.

This clonotype occurred many times. The chain carries TRBV6-1 and TRBJ2-7; D is unclear. V was pared by 0 bases and J by 2 bases, with 11 bases between. Germline loops: CDR1 MNHNS, CDR2 SASEGT. The CDR3 runs to 15 residues. The CDR3 region has the DNA TGTGCCAGCAGTGAAGCTAGACGTCCCGCCTACGAGCAGTACTTC. This gives the protein CASSEARRPAYEQYF.

The chain combines TRBV12-3 or TRBV12-4 with TRBJ2-5; no reliable D call. The V gene lost 4 bases and the J gene lost 1 base, with 13 bases spanning the gap. The CDR3 spans 15 residues. The CDR3 region has the DNA TGTGCCAGCAGTTATGGGGTAGGCGCCCAAGAGACCCAGTACTTC. Translating it yields CASSYGVGAQETQYF.

The chain links TRBV28 to TRBJ2-5; 7 positions agree with TRBD2. Trimming cost V 10 bases and J 4 bases; bases outside gene matches: 12. Germline V gene sequence: CDR1 MDHEN, CDR2 SYDVKM. CDR3 length equals 14 residues. Here the CDR3 reads CAISTLARGETQYF. CDR3 coding DNA: TGTGCCATCTCCACACTAGCGAGAGGAGAGACCCAGTACTTC.

Turning to this clonotype: It may be a read error: a sequence one base away is much more abundant. The rearrangement joins TRBV5-1 to TRBJ1-6; D possibly corresponds to TRBD1 (6 bases). V lost 4 bases and J 5 bases, leaving 7 bases between the germline ends. The CDR3 has 13 amino acids. CDR1 SGHRS and CDR2 YFSETQ come from the germline V gene. CDR3 loop: CASSRTDNSPLHF. As DNA, the CDR3 is TGCGCCAGCAGCCGGACAGATAATTCACCCCTCCACTTT.

This clonotype occurred many times. This rearrangement joins TRBV6-5 to TRBJ2-7; the match to TRBD2 covers 8 bases. J gave up 3 bases and V 2 bases, and 0 bases lay outside the gene matches. The germline V gene has CDR1 MNHEY and CDR2 SVGAGI. There are 13 residues in the CDR3. The CDR3 here is CASSYGTSYEQYF. The CDR3 DNA sequence: TGTGCCAGCAGTTACGGGACTAGCTACGAGCAGTACTTC.

This clonotype came up a few times. CDR3: CASTRDLDTGELFF. The CDR3 DNA follows: TGTGCCAGTACCCGGGATCTCGACACCGGGGAGCTGTTTTTT. The V gene is TRBV7-3, the J gene TRBJ2-2; perhaps TRBD2 as D (5 bases). Germline V gene data show CDR1 as SGHTA and CDR2 as FQGTGA. V dropped 9 bases and J dropped 3 bases, with 14 bases sitting between them. The CDR3 has 14 residues. Full variable domain (remainder filled in from reference TRBV7-3 and TRBJ2-2): GAGVSQTPSNKVTEKGKYVELRCDPISGHTALYWYRQSLGQGPEFLIYFQGTGAADDSGLPNDRFFAVRPEGSVSTLKIQRTERGDSAVYLCASTRDLDTGELFFGEGSRLTVL.

The table lists this clonotype with many counts. This chain connects TRBV6-1 to TRBJ1-1, with D perhaps TRBD1 (5 bases). Germline-derived CDR1 and CDR2 are MNHNS and SASEGT. Trimming stripped 7 bases from V and 5 bases from J, with 14 bases between. This CDR3 contains 13 residues. The CDR3: CASKARDATEAFF. The CDR3 bases are TGTGCCAGCAAGGCCAGGGATGCGACTGAAGCTTTCTTT.

This clonotype showed up many times. This sequence joins TRBV29-1 and TRBJ2-7, with TRBD2 matching 7 bases. Looked up from germline, CDR1 is SQVTM and CDR2 is ANQGSEA. The CDR3 has 11 residues. The J segment lost 2 bases and the V segment lost 6 bases, leaving 1 base of the junction unmatched. Written as DNA, the CDR3 is TGCAGCGTCGGGGGGACCTACGAGCAGTACTTC. This encodes CSVGGTYEQYF.

This clonotype has ten or more counts. V and J are TRBV14 and TRBJ2-7; D call uncertain. The germline V gene has CDR1 SGHDN and CDR2 FVKESK. V lost 0 bases and J 6 bases, leaving 9 bases between the germline ends. The CDR3 extends over 13 amino acids. DNA of the CDR3: TGTGCCAGCAGCCAAGATCGGAGCGCCGAGCAGTACTTC. Translating it yields CASSQDRSAEQYF.